This T cell receptor beta chain was captured by sequencing in a study of T-cell reconstitution after alpha-beta-depleted transplantation in children (TCRdb year 2016). Describing the broader study: T-cell immune reconstitution after TCRalphabeta/CD19-depleted allogeneic hematopoietic cell transplantation in children was quantitatively tracked in the study by means of TCR repertoire profiling.

Reading the label with the study, this specimen's treatment or condition is: allogeneic hematopoietic cell transplantation with graft depleted of TCRalphabeta T cells and CD19 B cells. Transplant recipients were children who received TCRalphabeta/CD19-depleted allogeneic hematopoietic cell grafts. Results the study describes overall, beyond this receptor: Apparently early alphabetaT-cell count recovery about two months after transplant reportedly relied on only several hundred rapidly expanded clones derived from non-depleted graft cells. Hyperexpanded clone frequencies declined over subsequent months; after one year, T-cell counts and TCRbeta diversity were mostly attributed to newly produced T cells. In some patients, the high TCRbeta diversity seen at day 60 was put down to recipient T cells and intrathymic progenitors that had survived conditioning.

This clonotype was counted at least ten times. The specificity of this receptor is unknown. Base qualities are not at hand, and no much larger clone is one base apart. Including cysteine and phenylalanine, the CDR3 has 13 amino acids. The entry retains the CDR3 DNA only, 39 bases that are in frame from base 1. The junction carries 20 bases between V and J, which are trimmed by 7 bases and 10 bases respectively. From a lookup of the germline V gene, CDR1 and CDR2 are SQVTM and ANQGSEA. The protocol used for the library was PCR. The listed sequencing device is Illumina HiSeq 2500. TCR libraries were prepared with molecular barcoding, using unique molecular identifiers to normalize TCRbeta repertoire quantification. TCRdb reanalyzed the raw reads on its own, using fastp at Q25 for trimming and MiXCR for clone calling, and kept in-frame beta chains. For every CDR3 protein sequence, its rows merge into one entry that carries the most common genes and DNA. Recorded for this sample are 450,000 to 600,000 distinct CDR3 sequences; approximately 13% of them occurred a single time. Clones ranked in the top ten supply approximately 2.1% of the sample.

The TCR was taken from a male patient younger than 18 who had a stem cell transplant for acute myeloid leukemia, so the T cells may come from the graft donor. The chain is encoded by TRBV29-1 joined to TRBJ2-4, with TRBD1 as a weak D call on 6 bases. Sequencing was performed on PBMCs, mostly from graft donor cells, taken 360 days after TCRalphabeta/CD19-depleted stem cell transplant. The CDR3 protein is CSAQQGLTGIQYF. Read as DNA, the sequence is TGCAGCGCACAACAGGGCCTTACTGGGATTCAGTACTTC.